Shown below are 12 T cell receptor beta chains from a single sample sequenced in a study of shared clonotypes between healthy human individuals. Cells designated naive CD8 were CD45RO-negative and were positively selected for CCR7, with terminally differentiated effector memory CD45RA+ cells excluded. The table came from immunoSEQ multiplex PCR; TCRdb's copy has only in-frame clones and leaves some out. The sample includes roughly 550,000 clones, 95% to 96% seen only once; the top ten take around 0.11%. Sequencing input: naive CD8+ T cells sorted from blood. Receptor source: a woman in her twenties or thirties in good health.

The chain employs TRBV27 and TRBJ2-1; tentative D call: TRBD2 (6 bases). Per the germline V gene, CDR1 is MNHEY and CDR2 is SMNVEV (reference sequence). The V end was cut by 4 bases, the J end by 5 bases, with 15 bases between. The CDR3 sequence is 15 residues long. The DNA for the CDR3 is TGTGCCAGCAGTTCTATAGGACTACAAAACAATGAGCAGTTCTTC. This encodes CASSSIGLQNNEQFF.

This clone has a single count. DNA of the CDR3: TGTGCCAGCCACCTGGGCAGGGGTCCAGATACGCAGTATTTT. Translating gives CASHLGRGPDTQYF. This sequence joins TRBV6-4 and TRBJ2-3; D is perhaps TRBD1 (6 bases). The CDR3 is 14 amino acids. Germline values: CDR1 MRHNA, CDR2 SNTAGT. V gave up 8 bases and J gave up 4 bases, with 16 bases separating them.

The chain combines TRBV14 with TRBJ2-7, with D perhaps matching TRBD2 (6 bases). The CDR3 consists of 15 residues. Per the germline V gene, CDR1 is SGHDN and CDR2 is FVKESK. V lost 4 bases and J lost 0, with 13 bases in between. The CDR3 bases are TGTGCCAGCAGCCTCAGGACCGGGAGCTCCTACGAGCAGTACTTC. Its translation is CASSLRTGSSYEQYF.

The chain couples TRBV7-8 to TRBJ2-1; no reliable D call. This CDR3 contains 17 residues. CDR1 is SGHVS and CDR2 is FQNEAQ in the germline V gene. V was cut by 5 bases and J by 10 bases, with 27 bases left in between. In nucleotides, the CDR3 is TGTGCCAGCAGCCCCAGAACCTATAGTTACCCAACCCTAGAGCAGTTCTTC. It codes for CASSPRTYSYPTLEQFF.

The chain employs TRBV28 and TRBJ2-2; no firm D call. Germline CDR1 is MDHEN and CDR2 is SYDVKM. This CDR3 spans 12 amino acids. V dropped 5 bases and J dropped 1 base, with 2 bases sitting between them. The CDR3 loop is CASSQNTGELFF. The CDR3 DNA follows: TGTGCCAGCAGTCAGAACACCGGGGAGCTGTTTTTT.

The chain has TRBV6-6 and TRBJ2-2, with a tentative D call TRBD1 (5 bases). The CDR3 length is 16 residues. V shed 3 bases and J shed 4 bases, with 15 bases lying between them. Germline CDR1 reads MNHNY; CDR2 reads SVGAGI (reference sequence). CDR3 sequence (DNA): TGTGCCAGCAGTTATGAGGCAGGGCCTTTCACCGGGGAGCTGTTTTTT. This sequence encodes CASSYEAGPFTGELFF.

The chain recombines TRBV5-4 with TRBJ2-2; 10 nucleotides line up with TRBD1. The CDR3 consists of 17 residues. V gave up 6 bases and J gave up 1 base; unmatched junction bases: 9. Germline CDR1 and CDR2: SGHNT and YYREEE (reference sequence). The CDR3 region has the DNA TGTGCCAGCACCCCCCAGGGGACAGGGGAGAACACCGGGGAGCTGTTTTTT. Encoded protein: CASTPQGTGENTGELFF.

V and J are TRBV13 and TRBJ2-1, with 14 nucleotides matching TRBD2. This CDR3 region has 15 residues. V shed 4 bases and J 8 bases; nucleotides not matched to a gene: 4. CDR1 is PRHDT, CDR2 FYEKMQ, per germline (reference sequence). The CDR3 DNA reads as TGTGCCAGCAGCTCGGGACTAGCGGGAGTCGATGAGCAGTTCTTC. It specifies CASSSGLAGVDEQFF.

V is TRBV9 and J is TRBJ1-6, with D perhaps TRBD1 (5 bases). The V gene lost 3 bases and the J gene lost 9 bases, with 16 bases spanning the gap. There are 15 residues in the CDR3. Germline lookup yields CDR1 SGDLS and CDR2 YYNGEE. In DNA, the CDR3 is TGTGCCAGCAGCGGGGACGGAAGGTTAGGTTCACCCCTCCACTTT. Amino acid sequence: CASSGDGRLGSPLHF.

The rearrangement joins TRBV14 to TRBJ2-3; D is unresolved. The CDR3 extends over 14 amino acids. V lost 4 bases and J 0 bases, leaving 8 bases between the germline ends. From germline, CDR1 is SGHDN and CDR2 FVKESK. CDR3 loop: CASSLYGSTDTQYF. In DNA form, the CDR3 reads TGTGCCAGCAGCCTCTACGGTAGCACAGATACGCAGTATTTT.

The J gene is TRBJ2-3, the V gene TRBV15; 11 bases map to TRBD2. The CDR3 consists of 16 residues. The V gene end was trimmed by 0 bases and the J gene end by 5 bases; junction bases not matched to a gene: 4. Germline V gene sequence: CDR1 LNHNV, CDR2 YYDKDF (reference sequence). CDR3 nucleotide sequence: TGTGCCACCAGCAGAGATGGGCTAGCGGGAGGAGATACGCAGTATTTT. It is translated as CATSRDGLAGGDTQYF.

In its sample, this clone was seen once. V is TRBV27 and J is TRBJ2-7; 12 nucleotides agree with TRBD2. Germline CDR1 MNHEY, CDR2 SMNVEV (reference sequence). The V and J ends lost 6 bases and 5 bases, in that order; junction bases with no gene match: 11. CDR3 length: 16 amino acids. DNA of the CDR3: TGTGCCAGCAGATCATTTGGGACTAGCGGGTTGCACGAGCAGTACTTC. Residues: CASRSFGTSGLHEQYF.